A single sample gave rise to the 28 T cell receptor beta chains below, sequenced in a study of Ad26.COV2.S vaccination and SARS-CoV-2 variants. As to treatment: 15 to 20 received Ad26.COV2.S at low or high dose, single or two shots; about 5 received placebo; per-sample allocation not given. Following the first vaccine or placebo injection, samples were taken on day 63. The protocol was immunoSEQ multiplex PCR, while the TCRdb copy is restricted to in-frame clones and leaves out a portion. Of about 440,000 clones listed, less than 95% were seen once; the top ten hold roughly 3.9%. Sample: peripheral blood, taken in a trial of Ad26.COV2.S vaccine versus placebo. These receptors were collected from a person aged 18 to 65 who received the Ad26.COV2.S COVID-19 vaccine or a placebo.

V is TRBV6-5 and J is TRBJ1-5, with 11 bases that match TRBD1. J gave up 7 bases and V 6 bases, and 5 bases lay outside the gene matches. The CDR3 length is 14 residues. Looked up from germline, CDR1 is MNHEY and CDR2 is SVGAGI. This CDR3 reads CASSWTGGPQPQHF. The DNA of the CDR3 is TGTGCCAGCAGCTGGACAGGGGGCCCCCAGCCCCAGCATTTT.

This chain joins TRBV19 and TRBJ2-1; 12 positions match TRBD1. V lost 3 bases to trimming and J lost 6 bases; unmatched junction nucleotides: 6. This CDR3 is built from 16 residues. The germline gives CDR1 LNHDA, CDR2 SQIVND (reference sequence). The CDR3 nucleotides read TGTGCCAGTAGTATGGGGACAGGGGGCTATGTCAATGAGCAGTTCTTC. Translated, it gives CASSMGTGGYVNEQFF.

The chain employs TRBV4-1 and TRBJ2-3; D gene uncertain. V gave up 1 base and J gave up 0 bases, with 8 bases separating them. Germline V lookup: CDR1 MGHRA, CDR2 YSYEKL. The CDR3 consists of 15 residues. As DNA, the CDR3 is TGCGCCAGCAGCCAAGGGCCGACTAGCACAGATACGCAGTATTTT. This sequence encodes CASSQGPTSTDTQYF.

The chain combines TRBV27 with TRBJ2-1, with no clear D. The ends were cut back, 9 bases at V and 4 bases at J, with 19 bases in the middle. The CDR3 runs to 15 residues. Per germline, CDR1 MNHEY and CDR2 SMNVEV (reference sequence). The CDR3 sequence: CASDSAKLTYNEQFF. The CDR3 coding sequence is TGTGCCAGTGACTCTGCTAAGCTGACTTACAATGAGCAGTTCTTC.

This clone was picked up a small number of times. CDR3 DNA sequence: TGTGCCAGCAGCTTAAGAGGACTAGTGCTTGAGCAGTTCTTC. Protein product: CASSLRGLVLEQFF. The gene calls are TRBV11-3 and TRBJ2-1; 7 nucleotides match TRBD2. J gave up 9 bases and V 2 bases, and 7 bases lay outside the gene matches. The germline V gene has CDR1 SGHNT and CDR2 YENEEA. The CDR3 totals 14 residues.

The V gene is TRBV7-9, the J gene TRBJ2-1, with TRBD2 matching 13 bases. The CDR3 has 18 residues. CDR1 and CDR2 (germline): SEHNR, FQNEAQ (reference sequence). V lost 4 bases, J lost 7 bases, and 13 bases stayed unmatched. Written as DNA, the CDR3 is TGTGCCAGCAGCTCCACCATTTGGACTAGCGGGAGTTTGAATGAGCAGTTCTTC. It codes for CASSSTIWTSGSLNEQFF.

The genes are TRBV15 and TRBJ2-7; the match to TRBD2 covers 8 bases. The V gene's germline CDR1 is LNHNV and CDR2 YYDKDF (reference sequence). CDR3 length equals 20 residues. Trimming removed 0 bases from V and 5 bases from J; junction bases left unmatched: 21. In DNA form, the CDR3 reads TGTGCCACCAGCAGAGATGGGCCGCCCGGTGGAGCGGGAGAATTCGACGAGCAGTACTTC. This encodes CATSRDGPPGGAGEFDEQYF. The whole variable domain, remainder taken from reference TRBV15 and TRBJ2-7, is DAMVIQNPRYQVTQFGKPVTLSCSQTLNHNVMYWYQQKSSQAPKLLFHYYDKDFNNEADTPDNFQSRRPNTSFCFLDIRSPGLGDTAMYLCATSRDGPPGGAGEFDEQYFGPGTRLTVT.

The V call is TRBV27, the J call TRBJ2-7; TRBD1 agrees at 7 bases. Germline CDR1 MNHEY, CDR2 SMNVEV (reference sequence). Trimming removed 3 bases from V and 4 bases from J; junction bases left unmatched: 3. The CDR3 is 13 amino acids. This CDR3 reads CASSFNRGYEQYF. DNA of the CDR3: TGTGCCAGCAGTTTTAACAGGGGTTACGAGCAGTACTTC.

The sample holds a few counts of this clone. The gene calls are TRBV27 and TRBJ2-1; 7 bases are a match to TRBD2. Per germline, CDR1 MNHEY and CDR2 SMNVEV (reference sequence). The V and J ends lost 11 bases and 4 bases, in that order; junction bases with no gene match: 11. This CDR3 has 14 amino acids. The chain's CDR3 is CAAQAGRAYNEQFF. In DNA, the CDR3 is TGTGCCGCTCAAGCGGGGAGAGCATACAATGAGCAGTTCTTC.

This clone has just one count. The J gene is TRBJ2-3, the V gene TRBV5-6; D may be TRBD2 (5 bases). From germline, CDR1 is SGHDT and CDR2 YYEEEE. The germline V and J ends were trimmed by 0 bases and 2 bases, with 10 bases remaining between them. CDR3 length equals 15 residues. In DNA form, the CDR3 reads TGTGCCAGCAGCTTGGCCGTAGCGCACACAGATACGCAGTATTTT. This sequence encodes CASSLAVAHTDTQYF.

V is TRBV27 and J is TRBJ2-7; D gene ambiguous. Germline V lookup: CDR1 MNHEY, CDR2 SMNVEV (reference sequence). The CDR3 runs to 14 residues. Trimming pared 0 bases from V and 6 bases from J, leaving 12 bases between. CDR3 region: CASSLSGEQLEQYF. For the CDR3, the DNA is TGTGCCAGCAGTTTATCGGGCGAGCAGCTCGAGCAGTACTTC.

This clone has a single count. V and J are TRBV28 and TRBJ1-5; D call uncertain. Germline CDR1 and CDR2: MDHEN and SYDVKM. CDR3 size: 13 residues. Trimming removed 5 bases from V and 4 bases from J, with 9 bases in between. The CDR3 DNA reads as TGTGCCAGCAGTCGTCAGTGGAATCAGCCCCAGCATTTT. Amino acids: CASSRQWNQPQHF. The full variable domain, its missing parts supplied by reference TRBV28 and TRBJ1-5, is DVKVTQSSRYLVKRTGEKVFLECVQDMDHENMFWYRQDPGLGLRLIYFSYDVKMKEKGDIPEGYSVSREKKERFSLILESASTNQTSMYLCASSRQWNQPQHFGDGTRLSIL.

The rearrangement joins TRBV9 to TRBJ2-3; 13 bases are shared with TRBD2. Germline V gene lookup returns CDR1 SGDLS and CDR2 YYNGEE. The CDR3 loop spans 18 amino acids. V shed 0 bases, J shed 5 bases, and the junction held 9 bases outside the gene matches. The CDR3 DNA sequence: TGTGCCAGCAGCGTAGCGGGACTAGCGGGGATAAAGGGAGATACGCAGTATTTT. Amino acids: CASSVAGLAGIKGDTQYF.

In DNA, the CDR3 is TGTGCCAGCAGCCAAGAGGGGGTGGGCGGGTATACGCAGTATTTT. The encoded protein is CASSQEGVGGYTQYF. The V call is TRBV4-2, the J call TRBJ2-3, with D perhaps TRBD1 or TRBD2 (5 bases each). Per the germline V gene, CDR1 is LGHNA and CDR2 is YNFKEQ. The CDR3 loop spans 15 amino acids. The germline V and J ends were trimmed by 0 bases and 7 bases, with 14 bases remaining between them.

This chain joins TRBV3-1 (or the pseudogene TRBV3-2) and TRBJ2-1; possibly TRBD2 for D (6 bases). Per germline, CDR1 LGHDT and CDR2 YNNKEL (reference sequence). The CDR3 totals 16 residues. V lost 4 bases and J 7 bases, leaving 20 bases between the germline ends. The CDR3: CASSPPGQGLSNEQFF. The DNA of the CDR3 is TGTGCCAGCAGCCCACCGGGCCAAGGACTATCAAATGAGCAGTTCTTC.

This rearrangement joins TRBV20-1 to TRBJ2-2; D unresolved. Germline V gene lookup returns CDR1 DFQATT and CDR2 SNEGSKA (reference sequence). This CDR3 has 13 residues. Trimming took 3 bases from V and 6 from J, leaving 11 bases between them. DNA of the CDR3: TGCAGTGCTAGTCAGCAAGGGCCCGGGGAGCTGTTTTTT. It specifies CSASQQGPGELFF.

This chain links TRBV18 with TRBJ2-7, with 7 nucleotides matching TRBD1. J was trimmed by 4 bases and V by 2 bases; bases with no gene match: 5. This CDR3 region has 14 residues. CDR1 is KGHSH and CDR2 is LQKENI in the germline V gene. The DNA for the CDR3 is TGTGCCAGCTCACCAAACAGGGGCGATTACGAGCAGTACTTC. Translated, it gives CASSPNRGDYEQYF.

CDR3 in amino acids: CASSFRLAGEPDTQYF. In DNA, the CDR3 is TGTGCCAGCAGCTTCCGACTAGCGGGAGAACCAGATACGCAGTATTTT. The chain employs TRBV7-2 and TRBJ2-3, with 12 bases fitting TRBD2. The CDR3 consists of 16 residues. Germline V gene data show CDR1 as SGHTA and CDR2 as FQGNSA. With V trimmed by 3 bases and J by 4 bases, 5 bases remained unmatched.

The V gene is TRBV27, the J gene TRBJ1-1, with TRBD1 identical over 7 bases. Germline lookup yields CDR1 MNHEY and CDR2 SMNVEV (reference sequence). J was trimmed by 1 base and V by 3 bases; bases with no gene match: 5. The CDR3 spans 15 residues. CDR3 in amino acids: CASSFSRDRNTEAFF. CDR3 DNA: TGTGCCAGCAGTTTTTCCCGGGACAGGAACACTGAAGCTTTCTTT.

The chain is built from TRBV29-1 and TRBJ2-1, with D perhaps TRBD1 (5 bases). Trimming removed 7 bases from V and 0 bases from J, with 13 bases in between. CDR1 is SQVTM, CDR2 ANQGSEA, per germline. This CDR3 contains 14 residues. CDR3 residues: CSAKTVYSYNEQFF. In DNA, the CDR3 is TGCAGCGCTAAGACAGTTTACTCCTACAATGAGCAGTTCTTC.

The chain carries TRBV5-1 and TRBJ1-1; D might be TRBD1 (5 bases). This CDR3 is 17 amino acids long. Trimming took off 4 bases at V and 6 bases at J, with 25 bases between the two ends. Looked up from germline, CDR1 is SGHRS and CDR2 is YFSETQ. In DNA form, the CDR3 reads TGCGCCAGCAGCCCGGCAAGTACAGGATTGGTAGGAGCTGAAGCTTTCTTT. It translates to CASSPASTGLVGAEAFF.

V usage is TRBV14 and J usage is TRBJ1-2; perhaps TRBD1 as D (5 bases). CDR3 size: 13 residues. CDR1 is SGHDN and CDR2 is FVKESK in the germline V gene. V was pared by 2 bases and J by 4 bases, with 8 bases between. This chain's CDR3 is CASSQKGAYGYTF. DNA for the CDR3: TGTGCCAGCAGCCAAAAAGGGGCCTATGGCTACACCTTC.

The chain recombines TRBV15 with TRBJ2-1, with D tentatively TRBD2 (7 bases). Germline V CDR1 and CDR2: LNHNV, YYDKDF (reference sequence). Between the trimmed V and J ends, which lost 3 bases and 15 bases, there was a span of 18 bases. The CDR3 is made up of 13 amino acids. The CDR3 sequence: CATSRPTSRGLFF. The CDR3 DNA follows: TGTGCCACCAGCAGGCCGACTAGCAGGGGACTGTTCTTC.

The rearrangement links TRBV5-1 to TRBJ1-5; TRBD1 matches at 7 bases. CDR1 is SGHRS and CDR2 is YFSETQ in the germline V gene. The CDR3 runs 14 residues. V trimming: 4 bases; J trimming: 7 bases; junction bases outside the gene matches: 8. For the CDR3, the DNA is TGCGCCAGCAGCACACAGGGGAGGGGGCAGCCCCAGCATTTT. Protein: CASSTQGRGQPQHF.

The chain combines TRBV5-5 with TRBJ1-5; D is unresolved. Germline CDR1 reads SGHKS; CDR2 reads YYEKEE (reference sequence). Between the trimmed V and J ends, which lost 1 base and 4 bases, there was a span of 3 bases. CDR3 length: 12 amino acids. This chain's CDR3 is CASSLTNQPQHF. CDR3 nucleotides: TGTGCCAGCAGCTTGACGAATCAGCCCCAGCATTTT. Full variable domain (remainder filled in from reference TRBV5-5 and TRBJ1-5): DAGVTQSPTHLIKTRGQQVTLRCSPISGHKSVSWYQQVLGQGPQFIFQYYEKEERGRGNFPDRFSARQFPNYSSELNVNALLLGDSALYLCASSLTNQPQHFGDGTRLSIL.

This chain uses TRBV6-4 with TRBJ2-3; D perhaps matches TRBD2 (6 bases). CDR3 length equals 13 residues. The germline V gene encodes CDR1 MRHNA and CDR2 SNTAGT. V lost 4 bases and J 6 bases, leaving 11 bases between the germline ends. CDR3 protein: CASSVRRGDTQYF. In DNA, the CDR3 is TGTGCCAGCAGTGTGCGGAGGGGTGATACGCAGTATTTT.

The genes are TRBV27 and TRBJ2-3, with a tentative D call TRBD2 (5 bases). Germline lookup yields CDR1 MNHEY and CDR2 SMNVEV (reference sequence). Trimming took 5 bases from V and 6 from J, leaving 15 bases between them. CDR3 length: 14 residues. The chain's CDR3 is CASSPRGRRDTQYF. CDR3 nucleotide sequence: TGTGCCAGCAGTCCCCGTGGAAGGAGGGATACGCAGTATTTT.

This clone was seen only once. This rearrangement joins TRBV15 to TRBJ1-6; D is ambiguous. This CDR3 is 13 amino acids long. The V end lost 3 bases, the J end lost 10 bases, and 10 bases lay between the germline ends. The germline gives CDR1 LNHNV, CDR2 YYDKDF (reference sequence). CDR3 loop: CATSRGSGSPLHF. The CDR3, as DNA: TGTGCCACCAGCAGGGGATCGGGGTCACCCCTCCACTTT.